The 17 T cell receptor beta chains listed next were all sequenced from one sample in a study of response to subunit inactivated influenza vaccine. TCRdb re-derived calls from the RT-PCR reads in MiXCR, one entry per CDR3 protein. In the table there are hundreds of thousands of distinct CDR3 sequences, roughly 18% of which are singletons. Specimen: PBMCs from blood, collected around 5 days after vaccination. The origin of the receptors is a man aged 50-59 years who received an inactivated influenza vaccine.

V gene TRBV6-2 or TRBV6-3 combines with J gene TRBJ2-5, with no clear D. CDR1 and CDR2 from the germline V gene are MNHEY and SVGEGT. The length of the CDR3 is 15 residues. Trimming left V 2 bases short and J 1 base short, with 11 bases between. CDR3 nucleotide sequence: TGTGCCAGCAGTTACCTCCCTGCCAGCCAAGAGACCCAGTACTTC. Translated: CASSYLPASQETQYF.

This clonotype was counted between two and nine times. This chain joins TRBV12-3 or TRBV12-4 and TRBJ2-5; D is uncertain. V lost 1 base to trimming and J lost 5 bases, with 17 bases between them. This CDR3 has 16 residues. This chain's CDR3 is CASSLERLGARETQYF. CDR3 nucleotides: TGTGCCAGCAGTTTAGAACGGCTCGGAGCGAGGGAGACCCAGTACTTC.

The chain is built from TRBV29-1 and TRBJ1-3; 8 positions agree with TRBD1. Germline V CDR1 and CDR2: SQVTM, ANQGSEA. After removal of 4 bases from V and 4 bases from J, the junction contained 3 bases not matched to a gene. The length of the CDR3 is 13 residues. The CDR3 region has the DNA TGCAGCGTTGCCAGGGGGCGCGGAAACACCATATATTTT. This sequence encodes CSVARGRGNTIYF.

The chain is built from TRBV20-1 and TRBJ1-1, with TRBD1 identical over 9 bases. The CDR3 sequence is 14 residues long. Losses at the gene ends were 5 bases for V and 3 bases for J; bases not matched to a gene: 7. Germline-derived CDR1 and CDR2 are DFQATT and SNEGSKA (reference sequence). CDR3 residues: CSAFTGTGHTEAFF. DNA for the CDR3: TGCAGTGCTTTTACCGGGACAGGGCACACTGAAGCTTTCTTT.

Concerning this clonotype: A much larger clonotype is one base distant, so this may be a read error. The chain joins TRBV7-8 to TRBJ2-6; D ambiguous. Looked up from germline, CDR1 is SGHVS and CDR2 is FQNEAQ. There are 15 residues in the CDR3. DNA of the CDR3: TGTGTCAGCAGCTTAAGGGTCTCTGGGGCCAACGTCCTGACTTTC. Its translation: CVSSLRVSGANVLTF.

The V and J genes are TRBV15 and TRBJ1-2; the D is unclear. Germline CDR1 is LNHNV and CDR2 is YYDKDF (reference sequence). This CDR3 has 16 amino acids. V shed 0 bases and J shed 2 bases, with 13 bases lying between them. In DNA form, the CDR3 reads TGTGCCACCAGCAGAGATATGGGAGTAAAAAACTATGGCTACACCTTC. This encodes CATSRDMGVKNYGYTF.

The chain links TRBV7-2 to TRBJ2-5; tentative D call: TRBD2 (6 bases). The ends were cut back, 0 bases at V and 6 bases at J, with 14 bases in the middle. This CDR3 has 15 residues. Per germline, CDR1 SGHTA and CDR2 FQGNSA. The CDR3 reads CASSLALLASQTQYF. In DNA form, the CDR3 reads TGTGCCAGCAGCTTAGCGCTACTAGCCAGTCAGACCCAGTACTTC.

The V and J genes are TRBV12-3 or TRBV12-4 and TRBJ2-1; tentatively, D is TRBD1 (6 bases). Trimming removed 5 bases from V and 4 bases from J, with 12 bases in between. The CDR3 is 14 amino acids. The CDR3 region is CASSTGTIYNEQFF. CDR3 DNA: TGTGCCAGCAGTACCGGGACAATTTACAATGAGCAGTTCTTC.

This rearrangement joins TRBV12-3 or TRBV12-4 to TRBJ2-7, with TRBD1 matching over 8 bases. V was pared by 5 bases and J by 7 bases, with 7 bases of the junction left unmatched. This CDR3 is 13 amino acids long. This CDR3 is CASSTHRTGEQYF. The CDR3 DNA follows: TGTGCCAGCAGTACCCATCGGACAGGGGAGCAGTACTTC.

The CDR3 protein is CASSLPGGSGGYEQYF. DNA for the CDR3: TGTGCCAGCAGCTTGCCCGGGGGTAGCGGGGGGTACGAGCAGTACTTC. This chain connects TRBV7-8 to TRBJ2-7; 10 bases fit TRBD2. The CDR3 has 16 amino acids. The J segment lost 4 bases and the V segment lost 3 bases, leaving 9 bases of the junction unmatched. Germline V gene sequence: CDR1 SGHVS, CDR2 FQNEAQ.

V and J are TRBV29-1 and TRBJ2-2; D not certain. Trimming stripped 6 bases from V and 7 bases from J, with 15 bases between. This CDR3 region has 13 residues. Germline assignment: CDR1 SQVTM and CDR2 ANQGSEA. CDR3: CSVRALGGGELFF. CDR3 DNA sequence: TGCAGCGTCCGGGCCCTTGGCGGCGGGGAGCTGTTTTTT.

This clonotype was observed a few times. The rearrangement uses TRBV9 and TRBJ2-7; no reliable D call. The V and J ends lost 3 bases and 5 bases respectively, with 15 bases between them. The CDR3 consists of 14 residues. Germline V gene lookup returns CDR1 SGDLS and CDR2 YYNGEE. The CDR3 DNA reads TGTGCCAGCAGCGAAGGTACAACGTGGCACGAGCAGTACTTC. Protein product: CASSEGTTWHEQYF.

The chain joins TRBV3-1 to TRBJ2-4, with D maybe TRBD2 (7 bases). Between the trimmed V and J ends, which lost 0 bases and 3 bases, there was a span of 9 bases. There are 15 residues in the CDR3. CDR1 and CDR2 from the germline V gene are LGHDT and YNNKEL (reference sequence). CDR3 DNA: TGTGCCAGCAGCCAAGAGGGAGGGGGCAAAAACATTCAGTACTTC. It yields the protein CASSQEGGGKNIQYF.

This chain uses TRBV4-2 with TRBJ1-2; D gene unclear. Germline CDR1 is LGHNA and CDR2 is YNFKEQ. This CDR3 is built from 11 residues. The V end lost 0 bases, the J end lost 7 bases, and 3 bases lay between the germline ends. In DNA, the CDR3 is TGTGCCAGCAGCCAAGACGGTGGCTACACCTTC. Translation: CASSQDGGYTF.

This clonotype was picked up a small number of times. This chain connects TRBV5-1 to TRBJ2-2; 8 nucleotides agree with TRBD1. This CDR3 contains 13 residues. Germline V lookup: CDR1 SGHRS, CDR2 YFSETQ. The trim removed 5 bases at V and 5 bases at J, leaving 2 bases unmatched. CDR3 amino acids: CASRTGATGELFF. The CDR3 coding sequence is TGCGCCAGCAGGACAGGGGCTACCGGGGAGCTGTTTTTT. Full variable domain (rest looked up from reference TRBV5-1 and TRBJ2-2): KAGVTQTPRYLIKTRGQQVTLSCSPISGHRSVSWYQQTPGQGLQFLFEYFSETQRNKGNFPGRFSGRQFSNSRSEMNVSTLELGDSALYLCASRTGATGELFFGEGSRLTVL.

The rearrangement joins TRBV12-3 or TRBV12-4 to TRBJ2-3; 9 bases fit TRBD2. Trimming took 6 bases from V and 1 from J; bases not matched to a gene: 5. The CDR3 sequence is 15 residues long. In nucleotides, the CDR3 is TGTGCCAGCAGAATAGCGGGGGTCGGCACAGATACGCAGTATTTT. Its protein product is CASRIAGVGTDTQYF.

This chain joins TRBV27 and TRBJ1-1; a possible D gene is TRBD1 (6 bases). Trimming removed 1 base from V and 4 bases from J, with 22 bases in between. This CDR3 has 18 residues. Germline CDR1 is MNHEY and CDR2 is SMNVEV (reference sequence). CDR3 amino acids: CASSLFFAGGNPPTEAFF. The CDR3 DNA follows: TGTGCCAGCAGTTTATTTTTTGCTGGGGGCAACCCTCCCACTGAAGCTTTCTTT.